This T cell receptor beta chain appears in the sequencing data of a study of blood T cell repertoires in COVID-19 (dated by TCRdb to 2018 to 2020). Regarding the research as a whole: Samples from collaborators originated in the United States, Italy and Spain and spanned both the acute and convalescent phases of COVID-19. The dataset comprised deeply sampled blood TCRbeta repertoires from subjects exposed to, actively infected with, or recovered from COVID-19. The samples were drawn from the first 160 participants of the ongoing ImmuneRACE study and from roughly 1,300 subjects provided by 6 global collaborators. The prospective study material was composed of cDNA or gDNA derived from T cells, B-cell-depleted T cells, or PBMCs. The repertoires were released in a freely available public database intended as a resource for research on the immune response to SARS-CoV-2. A de-identified subject ID, COVID-19 status, age in years and sex were almost always included in the sample metadata. Where available, HLA class I and class II types were obtained from metadata supplied by the sample provider rather than from assay-based typing.

Study-wide conclusions, independent of this receptor: Clinical and demographic metadata were provided uncurated, with the amount varying by source and participant.

TCRbeta CDR3 regions were amplified from genomic DNA by means of the immunoSEQ Assay, a bias-controlled multiplex PCR. The study's own analysis went as follows. Within the assay, amplification of reference gene primers was used to estimate how many nucleated cells each sample contained. To quantify the absolute abundance of each unique TCRbeta CDR3 rearrangement, sequence reads were collapsed and filtered. For each sample, productive Simpson clonality was calculated by taking the square root of Simpson's diversity index across productive rearrangements. TCRdb obtained this table from immuneACCESS and retained in-frame rearrangements with V and J assigned. These tables miss some clones; where compared with another copy, unresolved V genes account for less than half of the shortfall, and the remainder is unexplained. D and trimming come from the DNA, and the V and J calls and clone size come from that table. The sample data list about 260,000 clones, and approximately 87% of these were observed just once. The ten largest clones add up to about 1.6% of the sample.

About this clone: Its antigen target is currently unknown. Base-call qualities are not available, and no considerably larger clone is one nucleotide away.

A second Seattle source provided samples from volunteer blood donors who had recovered from COVID-19. The collaborating institutions used their own protocols to collect whole blood in K2EDTA tubes. Collaborator samples were shipped for TCRbeta analysis as frozen whole blood, isolated PBMCs, or DNA extracted from either sample type. According to the germline V gene (reference sequence), CDR1 reads WNHNN and CDR2 reads SYGVQD. After removal of 10 bases from V and 5 bases from J, the junction retains 5 bases not matched to a gene. The CDR3 goes from the cysteine to the phenylalanine over 12 residues. The read is trimmed to its CDR3 DNA, 36 bases read in frame from base 1.

Here the chain combines TRBV10-1 and TRBJ2-7, with 10 junctional bases fitting TRBD1. Sample: peripheral blood. This TCR derives from a woman in her 40s who had recovered from COVID-19. CDR3 reads: CATGTGDHEQYF. The DNA sequence reads TGCGCCACCGGGACAGGGGACCACGAGCAGTACTTC.